Below, 5 T cell receptor beta chains from the same sample are listed, as sequenced in a study of blood T cell repertoires in COVID-19. Clones were sequenced by immunoSEQ multiplex PCR, and TCRdb holds only the in-frame ones, with some missing. The table has tens of thousands of clones, around 85% seen once. Specimen: peripheral blood. These receptors were obtained from a woman in her sixties or seventies with acute or convalescent COVID-19.

The chain employs TRBV4-2 and TRBJ2-2, with 7 positions matching TRBD2. The CDR3 has 15 residues. V shed 2 bases and J 5 bases; nucleotides not matched to a gene: 5. CDR1 is LGHNA, CDR2 YNFKEQ, per germline. CDR3 amino acids: CASSQPGLTTGELFF. The DNA for the CDR3 is TGTGCCAGCAGCCAACCGGGACTAACGACCGGGGAGCTGTTTTTT.

This sequence joins TRBV10-3 and TRBJ2-1; TRBD2 aligns across 11 bases. The CDR3 loop spans 13 amino acids. In germline, CDR1 is ENHRY, CDR2 SYGVKD. The V gene end was trimmed by 11 bases and the J gene end by 6 bases; junction bases not matched to a gene: 6. CDR3 protein: CAAGTSGVNEQFF. DNA of the CDR3: TGTGCCGCCGGGACTAGCGGTGTCAATGAGCAGTTCTTC.

In DNA, the CDR3 is TGTGCCAGCAGTTACCTACAGGGAAGGACTCCTGGAAACACCATATATTTT. It encodes CASSYLQGRTPGNTIYF. The chain employs TRBV6-2 or TRBV6-3 and TRBJ1-3, with D possibly being TRBD1 (6 bases). The length of the CDR3 is 17 residues. From germline, CDR1 is MNHEY and CDR2 SVGEGT. With 2 bases removed from V and 2 bases from J, the gap between germline ends came to 16 bases.

This clone occurred a few times. The rearrangement uses TRBV9 and TRBJ2-7, with 13 bases that match TRBD2. Losses at the gene ends were 4 bases for V and 7 bases for J; bases not matched to a gene: 8. This CDR3 spans 15 amino acids. The V gene's germline CDR1 is SGDLS and CDR2 YYNGEE. The CDR3 DNA is TGTGCCAGCAGCACAGGACTAGCGGGGGATGGGGAGCAGTACTTC. It is translated as CASSTGLAGDGEQYF.

The DNA for the CDR3 is TGTGCCAGCAGCTCCAACAGGGGGGATGGCTACACCTTC. Protein: CASSSNRGDGYTF. The chain uses TRBV7-3 and TRBJ1-2; the match to TRBD1 covers 8 bases. CDR1 SGHTA and CDR2 FQGTGA come from the germline V gene. Trimming cost V 4 bases and J 6 bases; bases outside gene matches: 4. This CDR3 has 13 amino acids. Using reference TRBV7-3 and TRBJ1-2 for the parts outside the CDR3, the full variable domain is GAGVSQTPSNKVTEKGKYVELRCDPISGHTALYWYRQSLGQGPEFLIYFQGTGAADDSGLPNDRFFAVRPEGSVSTLKIQRTERGDSAVYLCASSSNRGDGYTFGSGTRLTVV.